The clone carrying this T cell receptor (beta chain) was observed a handful of times. Antigen unknown. The length of the CDR3 is 12 residues. Trimming shortened V by 3 bases and J by 5 bases, and 9 bases separated the two germline ends. Germline-derived CDR1 and CDR2 are SGHTS and YDEGEE. This sample stems from a study of identical twins. General study findings and limits: Invariant T cells like MAIT and iNKT could partly confound the zero-insertion analyses. With abundant cord blood beta clonotypes, insertions were fewer; memory repertoires showed no such pattern.

Each CDR3 protein gets one entry after TCRdb re-called the 5' RACE reads with MiXCR. The data hold some 630,000 distinct CDR3 sequences, with roughly 7.1% observed a single time. Every donor was a healthy Caucasian. The same sample was also used in a study of yellow fever vaccine responses in identical twins.

This TCR derives from a woman between 18 and 29 years old in good health. The chain links TRBV5-8 to TRBJ2-7; D not certain. Sequences were obtained from PBMCs. The CDR3, as DNA: TGTGCCAGCAGCTGGGGTTTCCACGAGCAGTACTTC. This sequence encodes CASSWGFHEQYF.